This is a list of T cell receptor beta chains from one sample in a study of T-cell memory formation after mild COVID-19. One entry per CDR3 protein results from TCRdb running MiXCR on the 5' RACE reads. The sample has about 390,000 distinct CDR3 sequences, approximately 15% seen once; the top ten hold 20% to 25%. The material sequenced was PBMCs or a T cell subset sorted from them (not recorded which). The receptor source for this set is a man aged 18 to 35 who had mild COVID-19 (a few samples of this study predate the infection). Cell type and time point are not known. The CDR3 runs from the conserved cysteine through the conserved F or W. The D gene is left open where the match is weak. Clone size appears in some rows only: once, few, many, or a class for an expanded clone.

J gene	clone size	V gene	D gene	CDR3 protein	CDR3 DNA
TRBJ1-2	many	TRBV4-3	-	CASSPGGNYGYTF	TGCGCCAGCAGCCCCGGGGGGAACTATGGCTACACCTTC
TRBJ2-1	-	TRBV24-1	-	CATSDSDRWQFF	TGTGCCACCAGTGATTCCGATCGTTGGCAGTTCTTC
TRBJ2-5	-	TRBV4-1	TRBD1	CATRGWDREGETQYF	TGCGCCACAAGGGGCTGGGACAGGGAAGGGGAGACCCAGTACTTC
TRBJ2-7	-	TRBV6-2/TRBV6-3	-	CASAGWGRSNLEQYF	TGTGCCAGCGCCGGGTGGGGGCGGTCGAATTTGGAGCAGTACTTC
TRBJ2-7	-	TRBV4-2	-	CASSQDFRVEKEQYF	TGTGCCAGCAGCCAAGACTTCAGGGTTGAAAAGGAGCAGTACTTC
TRBJ2-3	-	TRBV6-5	-	CASSYSTLDADTQYF	TGTGCCAGCAGTTACTCGACACTAGATGCAGATACGCAGTATTTT
TRBJ2-5	-	TRBV3-1	-	CASSQVRKETQYF	TGTGCCAGCAGCCAAGTCCGGAAAGAGACCCAGTACTTC
TRBJ2-5	-	TRBV5-1	TRBD1	CASSPGTGEETQYF	TGTGCCAGCAGCCCCGGGACAGGGGAAGAGACCCAGTACTTC
TRBJ1-1	few	TRBV7-9	TRBD1	CAILDRGNTEAFF	TGTGCCATCCTGGACAGGGGTAACACTGAAGCTTTCTTT
TRBJ2-3	few	TRBV5-1	-	CASSTGRSATDTQYF	TGCGCCAGCAGCACGGGCCGTAGTGCCACAGATACGCAGTATTTT
TRBJ2-5	-	TRBV9	-	CASTPSLTPGETQYF	TGTGCCAGCACCCCTAGTTTGACCCCCGGGGAGACCCAGTACTTC
TRBJ2-3	few	TRBV4-2	TRBD2	CASSQIAGGADTQYF	TGTGCCAGCAGCCAAATAGCGGGGGGGGCAGATACGCAGTATTTT
TRBJ1-5	few	TRBV24-1	-	CATSSGRPGRWPQHF	TGTGCCACCAGTTCCGGGAGGCCGGGGAGGTGGCCCCAGCATTTT
TRBJ1-1	-	TRBV5-1	TRBD1	CASSYSGTAEAFF	TGCGCCAGCAGCTACTCCGGGACAGCAGAAGCTTTCTTT
TRBJ2-7	many	TRBV27	-	CASRGTWDSYEQYF	TGTGCCAGCCGGGGGACGTGGGACTCCTACGAGCAGTACTTC
TRBJ2-2	-	TRBV4-2	-	CASSLSGMNTGELFF	TGTGCCAGCAGCCTCTCAGGGATGAACACCGGGGAGCTGTTTTTT
TRBJ1-2	-	TRBV6-5	TRBD1	CASSTGTGEGYTF	TGTGCCAGCAGCACCGGGACAGGGGAAGGCTACACCTTC
TRBJ2-3	-	TRBV5-1	TRBD1	CASSEGQGDTQYF	TGCGCCAGCAGCGAAGGACAGGGAGATACGCAGTATTTT
TRBJ2-1	-	TRBV7-3	-	CASSSNGRGRSYNEQFF	TGTGCCAGCAGCTCAAACGGGCGGGGGCGCTCCTACAATGAGCAGTTCTTC
TRBJ2-3	few	TRBV10-3	TRBD2	CASKAGAFTDTQYF	TGTGCCTCGAAAGCGGGGGCGTTCACAGATACGCAGTATTTT
TRBJ1-2	-	TRBV7-9	-	CASSFPLDSMSYTF	TGTGCCAGCAGCTTCCCCCTCGACAGTATGAGCTACACCTTC
TRBJ2-7	many	TRBV9	-	CASSPQGTGIYEQYF	TGTGCCAGCAGCCCTCAGGGCACGGGGATCTACGAGCAGTACTTC
TRBJ1-5	-	TRBV6-2/TRBV6-3	-	CASSGAGPPPKPQHF	TGTGCCAGCAGTGGGGCAGGCCCTCCTCCGAAGCCCCAGCATTTT
TRBJ2-7	few	TRBV7-2	-	CASREGGPAGGQYF	TGTGCCAGCAGGGAAGGGGGACCCGCCGGGGGGCAGTACTTC
TRBJ1-1	-	TRBV11-2	-	CASSWRGGNTEAFF	TGTGCCAGCAGCTGGAGGGGGGGCAACACTGAAGCTTTCTTT
TRBJ2-2	few	TRBV10-2	-	CASRGGNGELFF	TGCGCCAGCAGAGGGGGGAATGGGGAGCTGTTTTTT
TRBJ2-7	-	TRBV28	-	CASSLWFGDQKFEQYF	TGTGCCAGCAGTTTATGGTTCGGGGACCAAAAATTCGAGCAGTACTTC
TRBJ2-7	-	TRBV6-6	-	CASSYSKGLEQYF	TGTGCCAGCAGTTACTCGAAGGGACTCGAGCAGTACTTC
TRBJ1-1	-	TRBV9	-	CASSVDTGSNTEAFF	TGTGCCAGCAGCGTAGATACAGGGTCGAACACTGAAGCTTTCTTT
TRBJ2-5	few	TRBV5-1	TRBD2	CASSSLAGSQETQYF	TGCGCCAGCAGCTCCCTAGCGGGGAGCCAAGAGACCCAGTACTTC
TRBJ2-2	-	TRBV6-5	TRBD1	CASTLTGTGYTGELFF	TGTGCCAGCACCCTAACCGGGACAGGGTACACCGGGGAGCTGTTTTTT
TRBJ2-1	few	TRBV2	-	CASSLGRNKQFF	TGTGCCAGCAGCTTGGGACGGAATAAGCAGTTCTTC
TRBJ1-1	-	TRBV7-9	-	CASSRSLLETEAFF	TGTGCCAGCAGCCGGTCTTTACTCGAGACTGAAGCTTTCTTT
TRBJ1-1	-	TRBV29-1	TRBD1	CSVSRDRGTEAFF	TGCAGCGTCTCCCGGGACAGGGGAACTGAAGCTTTCTTT
TRBJ1-2	-	TRBV25-1	-	CASSDTRIGGYTF	TGTGCCAGCAGTGATACTCGGATAGGGGGCTACACCTTC
TRBJ1-1	-	TRBV2	-	CASSAQGGNTEAFF	TGTGCCAGCAGTGCTCAGGGTGGGAACACTGAAGCTTTCTTT
TRBJ1-4	-	TRBV4-2	-	CASSTLAGATNEKLFF	TGTGCCAGCAGCACACTGGCGGGTGCAACTAATGAAAAACTGTTTTTT
TRBJ1-1	few	TRBV4-2	-	CASSQEGMVGIHTEAFF	TGTGCCAGCAGCCAGGAAGGAATGGTGGGGATCCACACTGAAGCTTTCTTT
TRBJ2-6	few	TRBV5-1	-	CASSFLGSGANVLTF	TGCGCCAGCAGCTTCTTGGGAAGTGGGGCCAACGTCCTGACTTTC
TRBJ1-1	-	TRBV12-5	TRBD1	CASGEGQGRITEAFF	TGTGCTAGTGGTGAGGGACAGGGTCGGATCACTGAAGCTTTCTTT
TRBJ2-3	many	TRBV7-2	TRBD2	CASSLERGNTQYF	TGTGCCAGCAGCTTAGAGCGGGGAAATACGCAGTATTTT
TRBJ2-1	few	TRBV7-8	TRBD2	CASSVGGLGVKNDEQFF	TGTGCCAGCAGCGTCGGGGGGTTAGGGGTTAAAAACGATGAGCAGTTCTTC